These T cell receptor beta chains were read from a single sample in a study of shared clonotypes between healthy human individuals. The protocol was immunoSEQ multiplex PCR, while the TCRdb copy is restricted to in-frame clones and leaves out a portion. Here the sample spans about 1,900,000 clones, approximately 94% being singletons. The sequenced sample consisted of naive CD8+ T cells sorted from blood. The origin of the receptors is a man aged 18 to 35 in good health. Each CDR3 is given with its conserved first and last residue. The order of the fields is CDR3 DNA, CDR3 protein, V gene, CDR3 length, clone size, D gene, J gene. The D gene is left open where the match is weak. Not every row has a clone size; where given, it reads once, few, many or a size class.

DNA: TGTGCCAGCAGCTTAGGCCCCAGCGGGACCCCCTACGAGCAGTACTTC; CDR3: CASSLGPSGTPYEQYF; V: TRBV13; length: 16; size: -; D: TRBD2; J: TRBJ2-7
DNA: TGTGCCAGCAGTGATTGGGGGAGTCCCGGCAATGAGCAGTTCTTC; CDR3: CASSDWGSPGNEQFF; V: TRBV2; length: 15; size: -; D: -; J: TRBJ2-1
DNA: TGCAGCGCCAGACAGGGCGGATACAATGAGCAGTTCTTC; CDR3: CSARQGGYNEQFF; V: TRBV29-1; length: 13; size: -; D: TRBD1; J: TRBJ2-1
DNA: TGCGCCAGCAGCCTAAACACCGGGGAGCTGTTTTTT; CDR3: CASSLNTGELFF; V: TRBV4-1; length: 12; size: few; D: -; J: TRBJ2-2
DNA: TGTGCCAGCAGCCTCGATCGAAGCTCTGGAAACACCATATATTTT; CDR3: CASSLDRSSGNTIYF; V: TRBV14; length: 15; size: -; D: -; J: TRBJ1-3
DNA: TGTGCCAGCACTCGAAGACAGAATGAAGCTTTCTTT; CDR3: CASTRRQNEAFF; V: TRBV2; length: 12; size: -; D: -; J: TRBJ1-1
DNA: TGTGCCAGCGCCGATTATAATTCACCCCTCCACTTT; CDR3: CASADYNSPLHF; V: TRBV2; length: 12; size: -; D: -; J: TRBJ1-6
DNA: TGTGCCAGCAGACGTAGCGGGGGGGCCCTCGAGCAGTACTTC; CDR3: CASRRSGGALEQYF; V: TRBV28; length: 14; size: -; D: TRBD2; J: TRBJ2-7
DNA: TGCAGCGTTTGGACAGTTACCACCGGGGAGCTGTTTTTT; CDR3: CSVWTVTTGELFF; V: TRBV29-1; length: 13; size: -; D: -; J: TRBJ2-2
DNA: TGTGCCAGCAAGCAGGGTTCGACGCTAGATAATTCACCCCTCCACTTT; CDR3: CASKQGSTLDNSPLHF; V: TRBV7-9; length: 16; size: -; D: -; J: TRBJ1-6
DNA: TGCGCCAGCAGCCCCCCATCGCAGGGCGGGGATCAGCCCCAGCATTTT; CDR3: CASSPPSQGGDQPQHF; V: TRBV5-1; length: 16; size: -; D: -; J: TRBJ1-5
DNA: TGCGCCAGCAGCCAAGATCATGGTAATGAAAAACTGTTTTTT; CDR3: CASSQDHGNEKLFF; V: TRBV4-3; length: 14; size: -; D: -; J: TRBJ1-4
DNA: TGTGCCAGCAGCCCCGGGGGGGCCTACGAGCAGTACTTC; CDR3: CASSPGGAYEQYF; V: TRBV9; length: 13; size: -; D: TRBD2; J: TRBJ2-7
DNA: TGTGCCAGCAGTGAAATCCTCTCTGGGGCCAACGTCCTGACTTTC; CDR3: CASSEILSGANVLTF; V: TRBV25-1; length: 15; size: -; D: -; J: TRBJ2-6
DNA: TGTGCCAGCAGCTTGGGACCGGGTCCTAACAATGAGCAGTTCTTC; CDR3: CASSLGPGPNNEQFF; V: TRBV11-3; length: 15; size: -; D: -; J: TRBJ2-1
DNA: TGTGCCAGCAGCTTGGCGGGGGTGTCCGGGGAGCTGTTTTTT; CDR3: CASSLAGVSGELFF; V: TRBV5-6; length: 14; size: once; D: -; J: TRBJ2-2
DNA: TGTGCCAGCCACCCGGGACAGACCTCCTACGAGCAGTACTTC; CDR3: CASHPGQTSYEQYF; V: TRBV19; length: 14; size: -; D: TRBD1; J: TRBJ2-7
DNA: TGTGCCAGCGGCTTGGGAGTACTGGAGACCCAGTACTTC; CDR3: CASGLGVLETQYF; V: TRBV27; length: 13; size: -; D: -; J: TRBJ2-5
DNA: TGTGCCAGCAGCCCGGTAGGGAATGAGCAGTTCTTC; CDR3: CASSPVGNEQFF; V: TRBV28; length: 12; size: -; D: -; J: TRBJ2-1
DNA: TGTGCCAGCAGTGAAGTGGGGCAGGAAGGGGGGACATCCTACGAGCAGTACTTC; CDR3: CASSEVGQEGGTSYEQYF; V: TRBV2; length: 18; size: once; D: -; J: TRBJ2-7
DNA: TGTGCCAGCAGCTTAGAAGGCAGGCCGGGAGGCTACACCTTC; CDR3: CASSLEGRPGGYTF; V: TRBV11-2; length: 14; size: few; D: -; J: TRBJ1-2
DNA: TGTGCCAGCCGATGGACTACCACAGATACGCAGTATTTT; CDR3: CASRWTTTDTQYF; V: TRBV28; length: 13; size: -; D: -; J: TRBJ2-3
DNA: TGCGCCAGCAGCTTGGCCCTTAGACAGGGGGACTACGAGCAGTACTTC; CDR3: CASSLALRQGDYEQYF; V: TRBV5-1; length: 16; size: -; D: TRBD1; J: TRBJ2-7
DNA: TGTGCCTGGAGTCCCCGGGACAGGGGGTGGGAGACCCAGTACTTC; CDR3: CAWSPRDRGWETQYF; V: TRBV30; length: 15; size: -; D: TRBD1; J: TRBJ2-5
DNA: TGCGCCAGCAGCCAGGGACTAGCGCTGAGTTACGAGCAGTACTTC; CDR3: CASSQGLALSYEQYF; V: TRBV4-3; length: 15; size: -; D: TRBD2; J: TRBJ2-7
DNA: TGTGCCAGCGGGGTCGGCAGGCATAACTCCTACGAGCAGTACTTC; CDR3: CASGVGRHNSYEQYF; V: TRBV7-2; length: 15; size: -; D: -; J: TRBJ2-7
DNA: TGTGCCAGCAGTCCCGCAGGGGTCCCCTACAATGAGCAGTTCTTC; CDR3: CASSPAGVPYNEQFF; V: TRBV9; length: 15; size: -; D: -; J: TRBJ2-1
DNA: TGTGCCAGCAGCGTAGACTACGCCTCCTACGAGCAGTACTTC; CDR3: CASSVDYASYEQYF; V: TRBV9; length: 14; size: once; D: -; J: TRBJ2-7
DNA: TGTGCCAGCAGTTTTTGGGACCCCCCCGGGGAGCTGTTTTTT; CDR3: CASSFWDPPGELFF; V: TRBV27; length: 14; size: -; D: -; J: TRBJ2-2
DNA: TGCGCCAGCAGCCAAGAGGGGACACCGGCGGTTGAAAAACTGTTTTTT; CDR3: CASSQEGTPAVEKLFF; V: TRBV4-1; length: 16; size: -; D: -; J: TRBJ1-4
DNA: TGCAGCGCCGAGGGGGATGCCAAAAACATTCAGTACTTC; CDR3: CSAEGDAKNIQYF; V: TRBV29-1; length: 13; size: once; D: -; J: TRBJ2-4
DNA: TGTGCCAGCAGCTTGGGGGGTGTTGCCTACGAGCAGTACTTC; CDR3: CASSLGGVAYEQYF; V: TRBV5-6; length: 14; size: -; D: -; J: TRBJ2-7
DNA: TGTGCCAGCAGCTTAGACGACCGGGACACCCTCGGCGGCAATCAGCCCCAGCATTTT; CDR3: CASSLDDRDTLGGNQPQHF; V: TRBV11-3; length: 19; size: -; D: -; J: TRBJ1-5
DNA: TGTGCCAGCAGTTTTATGGGGAGCACAGATACGCAGTATTTT; CDR3: CASSFMGSTDTQYF; V: TRBV6-5; length: 14; size: -; D: -; J: TRBJ2-3
DNA: TGTGCCAGCAGCCTAGGTACAGGGGCTGGAAACACCATATATTTT; CDR3: CASSLGTGAGNTIYF; V: TRBV7-9; length: 15; size: -; D: TRBD1; J: TRBJ1-3
DNA: TGTGCCATCAGTGAGGGTAACACTGAAGCTTTCTTT; CDR3: CAISEGNTEAFF; V: TRBV10-3; length: 12; size: -; D: -; J: TRBJ1-1
DNA: TGTGCCAGCAGCTTAGATGAGGGACACACTGAAGCTTTCTTT; CDR3: CASSLDEGHTEAFF; V: TRBV11-3; length: 14; size: -; D: -; J: TRBJ1-1